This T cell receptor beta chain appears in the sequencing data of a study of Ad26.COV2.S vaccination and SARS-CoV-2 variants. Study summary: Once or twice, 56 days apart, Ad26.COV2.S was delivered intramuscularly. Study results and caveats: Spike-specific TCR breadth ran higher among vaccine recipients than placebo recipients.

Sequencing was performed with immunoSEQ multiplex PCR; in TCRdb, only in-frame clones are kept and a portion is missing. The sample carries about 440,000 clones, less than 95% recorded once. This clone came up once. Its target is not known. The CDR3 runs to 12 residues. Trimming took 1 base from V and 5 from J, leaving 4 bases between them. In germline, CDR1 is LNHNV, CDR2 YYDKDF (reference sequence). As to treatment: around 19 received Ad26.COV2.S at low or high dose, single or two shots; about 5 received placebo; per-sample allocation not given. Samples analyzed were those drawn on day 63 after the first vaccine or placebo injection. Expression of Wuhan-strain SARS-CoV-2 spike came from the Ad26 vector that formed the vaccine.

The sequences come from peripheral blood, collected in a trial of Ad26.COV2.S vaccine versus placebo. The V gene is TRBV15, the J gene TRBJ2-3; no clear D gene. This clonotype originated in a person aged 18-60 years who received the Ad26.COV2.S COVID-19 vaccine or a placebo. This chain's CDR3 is CATSRGGDTQYF. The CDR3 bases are TGTGCCACCAGCAGAGGGGGAGATACGCAGTATTTT.